Each of the 8 T cell receptor beta chains below was sequenced from the same sample in a study of T cells in Graves' hyperthyroidism and ophthalmopathy. Authors of the study amplified TCR beta CDR3 regions from RNA transcripts. HTBI primers were used for first-round RT-PCR of the TCR CDR3. MiXCR, run by TCRdb on the multiplex PCR reads, gives a single entry per CDR3 protein. Of around 290,000 distinct CDR3 sequences listed, more than 10% are singletons. Sequencing input: blood. Every receptor here comes from a woman aged 25 to 45 with Graves' hyperthyroidism that later progressed to Graves' ophthalmopathy.

This clonotype was counted ten times or more. The chain recombines TRBV12-3 or TRBV12-4 with TRBJ1-1; D gene unclear. V lost 3 bases, J lost 7 bases, and 15 bases lay in between. The length of the CDR3 is 14 residues. The CDR3 spells CASSFERDSLEAFF. In nucleotides, the CDR3 is TGTGCCAGCAGTTTCGAGAGAGACTCACTTGAAGCTTTCTTT.

This clonotype was observed at least ten times. The chain joins TRBV18 to TRBJ1-2; D is unclear. V lost 6 bases to trimming and J lost 5 bases, with 13 bases between them. This CDR3 contains 13 residues. Germline CDR1 reads KGHSH; CDR2 reads LQKENI. CDR3 sequence reads: CASSPEGLYGYTF. CDR3 in DNA: TGTGCCAGCTCCCCGGAAGGTCTTTATGGCTACACCTTC.

The chain joins TRBV19 to TRBJ1-5, with D perhaps matching TRBD1 (5 bases). The CDR3 contains 16 residues. Germline CDR1 is LNHDA and CDR2 is SQIVND (reference sequence). The ends were cut back, 1 base at V and 1 base at J, with 11 bases in the middle. CDR3 protein: CASSIGPDRSNQPQHF. The CDR3 DNA reads TGTGCCAGTAGTATAGGCCCCGACAGAAGCAATCAGCCCCAGCATTTT.

The V gene is TRBV20-1, the J gene TRBJ1-2; possibly TRBD1 for D (5 bases). Per germline, CDR1 DFQATT and CDR2 SNEGSKA (reference sequence). The CDR3 totals 16 residues. The V and J ends lost 2 bases and 0 bases respectively, with 16 bases between them. The CDR3 is CSARTSGDVANYGYTF. CDR3 coding DNA: TGCAGTGCTAGAACTTCTGGGGACGTAGCTAACTATGGCTACACCTTC.

This clonotype was observed at least ten times. J is TRBJ1-1 and V is TRBV28; D is unclear. Per the germline V gene, CDR1 is MDHEN and CDR2 is SYDVKM. V lost 8 bases and J lost 1, with 17 bases in between. The CDR3 runs 15 residues. CDR3 sequence (DNA): TGTGCCAGCGGCTCTTGGACGGTGGCGAACACTGAAGCTTTCTTT. This codes for CASGSWTVANTEAFF.

This clonotype was found many times. The V call is TRBV12-3 or TRBV12-4, the J call TRBJ2-5, with no clear D. The CDR3 is 12 amino acids. Trimming pared 3 bases from V and 4 bases from J, leaving 6 bases between. The CDR3 spells CASSFSLETQYF. CDR3 DNA: TGTGCCAGCAGTTTTTCTTTAGAGACCCAGTACTTC.

This clonotype was recorded a few times. Just one base apart from a much larger clone, this may be a read error. This rearrangement joins TRBV28 to TRBJ2-1, with D hard to call. This CDR3 has 12 amino acids. V gave up 8 bases and J gave up 6 bases, with 11 bases separating them. Looked up from germline, CDR1 is MDHEN and CDR2 is SYDVKM. The CDR3 protein is CASGRDGNEQFF. CDR3 coding DNA: TGTGCCAGCGGAAGGGATGGCAATGAGCAGTTCTTC.

Ten or more counts support this clonotype. The chain carries TRBV20-1 and TRBJ1-1, with 9 positions matching TRBD1. After removal of 3 bases from V and 1 base from J, the junction contained 6 bases not matched to a gene. Germline CDR1 and CDR2: DFQATT and SNEGSKA (reference sequence). The CDR3 loop spans 15 amino acids. The chain's CDR3 is CSASPTTGGNTEAFF. The CDR3 coding sequence is TGCAGTGCTAGTCCTACGACAGGGGGGAACACTGAAGCTTTCTTT.